This TCR beta chain is drawn from a study of cytomegalovirus exposure and HLA in healthy donors. There are 11 residues in the CDR3. CDR1 is LNHDA, CDR2 SQIVND, per germline (reference sequence). Trimming took 10 bases from V and 5 from J, leaving 11 bases between them. PCR primers comprised 60 Vbeta and 13 Jbeta primers. Some clones are missing from TCRdb's copy, which holds only in-frame ones; the method was immunoSEQ multiplex PCR. The data hold 150,000 or so clones, with roughly 80% observed a single time. This clone has only a few counts. The specimen sequenced was PBMCs. The receptor was isolated from a female donor in good health and CMV-seronegative. The chain couples TRBV19 to TRBJ1-1; D call uncertain. The CDR3 region has the DNA TGTGCCACCTCCATGAGGACTGAAGCTTTCTTT. This sequence encodes CATSMRTEAFF.